What follows is one T cell receptor beta chain and its context. Its specificity is not known. The table came from immunoSEQ multiplex PCR; TCRdb's copy has only in-frame clones and leaves some out. Altogether around 450,000 clones are present, 80% to 95% being singletons, with the ten largest covering roughly an eighth. This sample was taken from a study of Ad26.COV2.S vaccination and SARS-CoV-2 variants. On the study more broadly: Enrolled in COV1001, the donor was in the Ad26.COV2.S trial arm, which received the vaccine. Ad26.COV2.S was injected intramuscularly once or twice, 56 days apart.

The CDR3 contains 15 residues. The V end lost 5 bases, the J end lost 1 base, and 14 bases lay between the germline ends. Germline V gene sequence: CDR1 ENHRY, CDR2 SYGVKD. The treatment here: roughly 19 received Ad26.COV2.S at low or high dose, single or two shots; roughly five received placebo; per-sample allocation not given. Sampling happened 63 days after the first vaccine or placebo injection. Wuhan-strain spike was delivered by a replication-incompetent Ad26 vector. Whole-study findings and limits: Vaccinated and placebo-treated recipients had similar non-spike TCR breadth.

This material consisted of peripheral blood, taken in a trial of Ad26.COV2.S vaccine versus placebo. The rearrangement links TRBV10-3 to TRBJ1-1, with unresolved D. This receptor was obtained from a person between 18 and 65 years old who received the Ad26.COV2.S COVID-19 vaccine or a placebo. The CDR3 loop is CAISPYGGKNTEAFF. The DNA for the CDR3 is TGTGCCATCAGTCCTTACGGAGGCAAGAACACTGAAGCTTTCTTT.